A single TCR beta chain is shown here with its context. Its antigen target is currently unknown. Qualities for individual bases were not recorded, and no much larger clone is one base off. Receptor libraries were prepared by the immunoSEQ multiplex PCR assay. The multiplex PCR relied on a mix of 60 forward primers for TCR Vbeta segments and 13 reverse primers for TCR Jbeta segments. A multiplex PCR assay on genomic DNA amplified the CDR3 region of rearranged TCR beta genes. The Illumina HiSeq System was used to sequence the amplified TCR beta libraries as 87-base-pair reads. From the authors' description of their analysis: A later analysis tallied 75 million to 95 million unique TCR beta chains across the approximately 670 repertoires, and around 9.9 million of those chains were shared by two or more donors. A nearest-neighbor algorithm error-corrected the raw reads and collapsed the reads into unique sequences, merging closely related sequences to remove PCR and sequencing errors. CDR3 sequences were aligned to IMGT reference sequences to assign V, D and J gene segments. For a sequence to be retained, at least a six-nucleotide match to both a V gene segment and a J gene segment was required. A rearrangement was called productive if the CDR3 had no stop codons and remained in frame with V and J, and every other rearrangement was called non-productive. Following IMGT convention, CDR3 was defined as the stretch from the second conserved V-encoded cysteine to the conserved J-encoded phenylalanine. In an earlier analysis of more than 550 of the donors, sequences lacking an unambiguous match to a single V gene segment were excluded. In an earlier analysis of about 590 of the donors, a V segment was called functional when productive rearrangements were above 56.7%, and segregating when the standard deviation between donors exceeded 5%. To diagnose cytomegalovirus status from the catalog of TCR beta chain sequences, a statistical classification framework was built. V and J gene assignment, in a later analysis, came from comparing TCR nucleotide sequences with IMGT/GENE-DB human TR gene sequences. In a later analysis, CDR3 sequences and most-parsimonious VDJ recombination scenarios were assigned using the TCRdist pipeline. A later analysis defined each TCR beta chain by its CDR3 amino acid sequence plus V-gene family, and excluded reads lacking a unique V-gene family. In a later analysis, fewer than 600 highly shared, low-generation-probability nucleotide sequences were removed to address suspected cross-contamination and a sequencing artifact. In a later analysis, a clonal expansion index was calculated for each public chain from normalized within-repertoire ranks of inferred template counts. In a later analysis, generation probabilities were computed with a VDJ recombination model fitted to out-of-frame rearrangements, and the resulting probabilities were checked against IGoR. A later analysis scored TCR-TCR, TCR-HLA and TCR-CMV co-occurrence with hypergeometric tests, applying a repertoire-size bias correction to TCR pairs. In a later analysis, false discovery rates were estimated by permuting HLA or CMV assignments 20 times. In a later analysis, co-occurring TCRs were grouped with DBSCAN, and TCRdist sequence similarity was added when clustering was performed within HLA-allele-positive subsets. Co-occurrence clustering excluded repertoires with fewer than 30,000 or more than 120,000 public chains, plus five with anomalous nucleotide sharing. TCRdb stores this immuneACCESS table with in-frame sequences only. Part of the clones is absent; in the studies checked, under half of the shortfall reflects unresolved V genes, and no reason is known for the rest. That table is the source of V, J and clone size, and D and trimming were worked out from the DNA. The sample has fewer than 300,000 clones on record, 70% to 90% of them singletons. Around 4% of the sample belongs to the ten largest clones.

The data belong to a study of cytomegalovirus exposure and HLA in healthy donors listed by TCRdb under 2017. With respect to the entire study: An earlier analysis of approximately 590 of the donors reported about 290 Gb of sequence data and approximately 110 million unique TCR beta sequences from approximately 180 million T cells. An early release covering roughly 640 HLA-typed donors comprised 250 to 350 gigabases of sequencing data and 85 million to 100 million unique TCR sequences. Among the roughly 390 genotyped donors, around 81% belonged to the genetic ancestry cluster associated with self-reported Caucasian donors. The study aimed to test whether cataloging public T cell receptors could reveal signatures of past pathogen exposure. The study used immunosequencing to profile the T cell repertoires of approximately 630 subjects and linked those repertoires to cytomegalovirus serostatus. In addition to the first cohort of several hundred subjects, a separate validation cohort of around 110 different subjects was used. The study combined high-throughput TCR immunosequencing, statistical association of individual TCRs with disease status, and machine learning to predict cytomegalovirus infection status. To study patterns of TCR occurrence, a later analysis re-analyzed previously published TCR beta repertoires from around 700 donors and added high-resolution HLA genotyping. Rather than using new phenotypic data, the later analysis identified candidate immune exposures from TCR beta sequences and from how often those sequences occurred across donors. An earlier analysis of several hundred of the donors applied high-throughput TCR beta sequencing to assess whether each TCR beta V gene segment acted as functional or pseudogenic. Donor age, sex, ethnicity and CMV serostatus were compiled alongside the repertoire data. In a later genetic analysis, genome-wide SNP genotypes for 398 of the 666 donors were used, and that subset was treated as a discovery cohort. Every discovery cohort repertoire had been produced on one sequencing platform. Both class I and class II loci were covered by HLA typing, at four-digit resolution. Typing coverage varied by locus: roughly 629-630 donors for A, B, C, DRB1 and DQB1; roughly 520 for DQA1; approximately 610 for DPA1; around 450 for DPB1. A handful of DR-DQ haplotypes were handled as single units for association and clustering because linkage in the cohort was strong. Among some 400 genotyped donors of the cohort, an average of roughly 230,000 unique TCR beta nucleotide sequences was sequenced per donor, of which about 19% were non-productive. General findings and caveats noted by the study authors: Sequencing depth was assumed to be roughly uniform across donors in the presence/absence analyses, though that assumption may not hold. Some IMGT-functional V segments, including TRBV6-2 and TRBV6-3, could not be distinguished by the 87-base-pair reads and were therefore excluded. In a later analysis, HLA-associated TCR beta chains showed more clonal expansion and lower generation probabilities than non-associated chains that were equally common. Most TCR sequences were observed very rarely across donors, whereas some public TCRs were present in many individuals. The only immune exposure information available for the cohort was CMV serostatus. Linkage disequilibrium might explain the correlated functional status among segregating V segments, but an unknown experimental factor could not be ruled out. In a later analysis, over 15,000 TCR beta sequences were associated with specific HLA alleles at a false discovery rate of 0.05. Assigning TCR associations to individual alleles was difficult when HLA alleles, especially DR and DQ, strongly co-occurred. A cluster of highly shared sequence variants was judged likely to represent a technical artifact of the sequencing pipeline. In vitro tests confirmed that a few of the cytomegalovirus-associated TCR beta chains recognize cytomegalovirus antigens. A total of roughly 160 TCR beta chains were listed by the study as associated with cytomegalovirus. In an earlier analysis of fewer than 750 of the donors, most TCR beta V segments were observed in productive rearrangements about 87% or about 30% of the time, broadly matching IMGT annotations. A later analysis found that TCR association rates varied across HLA loci, with DRB1 alleles showing the most associated TCRs and HLA-C alleles the fewest. A later genetic analysis associated a missense DCLRE1C variant with V-gene and J-gene trimming of TCR beta chains, and an independent cohort replicated the association. A further reported finding was that TCR beta sequences accurately predicted the HLA-A and HLA-B alleles for most subjects in the first cohort. According to a later genetic analysis, donors in an Asian-associated ancestry cluster had fewer N-insertions in productive TCRs than the approximately 630-donor mean. In this cohort, only TCR beta chains were sequenced, and detectable features were limited by the absence of alpha or paired-chain data. The earlier analysis of 587 of the donors excluded 15 to 20 rarely observed V segments, including chromosome 9 orphons, because counts were too low. Because HLA typing was unavailable for some donors at each locus, only the typed subset was used in association tests. A later analysis reported that several top co-occurrence clusters appeared linked to parvovirus B19, influenza, CMV and Epstein-Barr virus. According to the authors, the approach could potentially be generalized to other disease states and immunological phenotypes. According to a later analysis, most CMV-associated TCR beta chains appeared to be HLA-restricted, and the HLA associations seemed to be driven largely by CMV exposure. In both the original and validation cohorts, the classifier was reported to diagnose cytomegalovirus status with high specificity and sensitivity.

Including cysteine and phenylalanine, the CDR3 has 17 amino acids. Solely the CDR3 DNA is kept, with 51 bases framed from the first base. Taken from the germline V gene (reference sequence), the CDR1 and CDR2 loops are GTSNPN and SVGIG. Between the V and J ends, shortened by 1 base and 2 bases respectively, the junction contains 19 bases. The cohort consisted of approximately 670 healthy bone marrow donors. At the time of sampling, all cohort members were nominally healthy, though unrecorded immune exposures were likely present. The donor was CMV seropositive and was included in the group of about 290 seropositive cohort members. Every donor gave a peripheral blood sample, and the peripheral blood mononuclear cells from that sample were used for TCR beta sequencing. Genomic DNA was extracted from the blood cell samples with the Qiagen DNeasy Blood Extraction Kit.

The receptor comes from a man aged 35-49 years in good health and CMV-seropositive. This sequence uses TRBV30 and TRBJ2-3; possibly the D gene is TRBD1, per 6 matching bases. Sample: PBMCs. The nucleotide sequence reads TGTGCCTGGAGTGGGGGTGAGGGACACCGGCTCACAGATACGCAGTATTTT. This yields the protein CAWSGGEGHRLTDTQYF.